The present T cell receptor beta chain was sequenced within a study of OX40 agonist ivuxolimab in advanced cancers. Study-level background: Patients receiving dose escalation had hepatocellular carcinoma, melanoma, renal cell or head and neck cancer.

Assay used: immunoSEQ multiplex PCR; TCRdb lists only in-frame clones, some missing. The sample has nearly 80,000 clones; about 90% are singletons. J was trimmed by 5 bases and V by 4 bases; bases with no gene match: 5. Germline CDR1 is KGHSH and CDR2 is LQKENI. The CDR3 length is 14 residues. The origin of this receptor is an adult with an advanced solid tumor such as melanoma, head and neck, liver or kidney cancer. The sequences come from CD4+ or CD8+ T cells sorted from blood, collected in a trial of the OX40 agonist ivuxolimab. The J gene is TRBJ2-3, the V gene TRBV18, with 8 bases lining up with TRBD1. The CDR3 region has the DNA TGTGCCAGCTCACAAACGGACAGGGAAGATACGCAGTATTTT. Translated: CASSQTDREDTQYF.